The entry below gives a single T cell receptor (beta chain) sequence along with its context. Its target is not known. The sample originates from a study of T cell responses to AZD1222 COVID-19 vaccine. Study-wide results and limits: Sampling that yielded the repertoires occurred only after the peak T cell response. The donors showed a predominance of white British ancestry and of females, with possible underestimation of clonal diversity.

The method was immunoSEQ multiplex PCR; TCRdb's version includes in-frame clones alone and lacks a portion of them. The sample table includes around 150,000 clones. Trimming removed 4 bases from V and 2 bases from J; junction bases left unmatched: 5. Germline V lookup: CDR1 SGHNT, CDR2 YENEEA. The CDR3 totals 15 residues. The source material was peripheral blood. The chain employs TRBV11-3 and TRBJ1-3; 7 positions agree with TRBD1. This TCR derives from an adult in good health. The CDR3 loop reads CASSSQGRAGNTIYF. The DNA of the CDR3 is TGTGCCAGCAGCTCACAGGGGCGGGCTGGAAACACCATATATTTT.